This TCR beta chain stems from a study of blood T cell repertoires in COVID-19. Looking at the study overall: COVID-19 samples collected from the United States, Italy and Spain covered acute and convalescent phases. Sources were T cells, B-cell-depleted T cells, or PBMCs; the material itself was cDNA or gDNA.

This CDR3 has 14 residues. V dropped 6 bases and J dropped 1 base, with 12 bases sitting between them. Germline V lookup: CDR1 SNHLY, CDR2 FYNNEI. In the authors' methods: Nucleated cell number was recorded as an estimate derived from reference gene primer amplification. Measured with immunoSEQ multiplex PCR; TCRdb has only the in-frame clones, and not every one. Clonal size and the V and J genes are those of that table, whereas D and trimming came from the DNA. The sample lists about 160,000 clones; 70% to 90% were seen once. It was during active infection that Seattle patients were enrolled and then longitudinally followed.

This TCR was sampled from a woman aged 50 to 60 with COVID-19, enrolled during active disease. Sequenced input: peripheral blood. This chain connects TRBV2 to TRBJ1-1; D gene unclear. CDR3 loop: CASRAGHQNTEAFF. DNA for the CDR3: TGTGCCAGCAGAGCAGGCCACCAGAACACTGAAGCTTTCTTT.